These 9 T cell receptor beta chains were all obtained from the same sample, sequenced in a study of regulatory T cells in long-lasting Graves disease. Building of the TCR beta libraries involved iRepertoire HTBI primers and Arm-PCR of CDR3 regions. TCRdb fed the multiplex PCR reads into MiXCR, producing one record per CDR3 protein. The sample has about half a million distinct CDR3 sequences, around 12% seen once. The time point: newly diagnosed GD, antithyroid drugs for less than 3 months. The authors made the TCR library using RNA they extracted from PBMCs. These data were also filed under a second study, of T cells in Graves' hyperthyroidism and ophthalmopathy.

The sample in question was peripheral blood mononuclear cells (PBMCs), obtained at new diagnosis, from a patient treated with antithyroid drugs. The receptors stem from a woman younger than 45 with Graves disease.

The rearrangement uses TRBV19 and TRBJ2-3; D is uncertain. The CDR3 extends over 13 amino acids. V lost 2 bases and J 3 bases, leaving 6 bases between the germline ends. The germline gives CDR1 LNHDA, CDR2 SQIVND (reference sequence). CDR3 nucleotides: TGTGCCAGTAGTATACAGACTACAGATACGCAGTATTTT. It codes for CASSIQTTDTQYF.

In its sample, this clonotype was seen many times. V and J are TRBV20-1 and TRBJ2-7; D is uncertain. V lost 3 bases and J lost 4, with 16 bases in between. Germline-derived CDR1 and CDR2 are DFQATT and SNEGSKA (reference sequence). The CDR3 consists of 14 residues. CDR3 bases: TGCAGTGCTAGGGCCTGGGTCGTTGGGTACGAGCAGTACTTC. Translation: CSARAWVVGYEQYF.

This clonotype was picked up many times. This chain uses TRBV20-1 with TRBJ1-1; D is unresolved. In germline, CDR1 is DFQATT, CDR2 SNEGSKA (reference sequence). The CDR3 spans 12 residues. V lost 8 bases and J lost 0, with 10 bases in between. The CDR3: CSFRAMNTEAFF. Here the CDR3 DNA reads TGCAGTTTTCGGGCCATGAACACTGAAGCTTTCTTT.

This rearrangement joins TRBV6-1 to TRBJ2-3; 10 nucleotides match TRBD1. Germline V gene sequence: CDR1 MNHNS, CDR2 SASEGT. V gave up 2 bases and J gave up 4 bases; unmatched junction bases: 9. The CDR3 loop spans 17 amino acids. The CDR3 reads CASSERRQGAWADTQYF. CDR3 sequence (DNA): TGTGCCAGCAGTGAACGACGACAGGGGGCTTGGGCAGATACGCAGTATTTT.

J is TRBJ2-1 and V is TRBV4-2; 11 bases line up with TRBD2. The length of the CDR3 is 16 residues. Germline loops: CDR1 LGHNA, CDR2 YNFKEQ. V lost 5 bases and J lost 5; bases outside the gene matches: 8. The CDR3 DNA reads as TGTGCCAGCAGCACCCACCCGGGACTAGCGGACAATGAGCAGTTCTTC. Residues: CASSTHPGLADNEQFF.

This clonotype was counted ten times or more. The CDR3 spells CASSLPGQGTWVEQYF. CDR3 sequence (DNA): TGTGCCAGCAGCCTCCCGGGACAGGGGACTTGGGTAGAGCAGTACTTC. The chain recombines TRBV11-2 with TRBJ2-7; 10 nucleotides align to TRBD1. CDR1 and CDR2 from the germline V gene are SGHAT and FQNNGV. The ends lost 5 bases at V and 7 bases at J; junction bases unmatched: 14. The CDR3 length is 16 residues.

The table lists this clonotype with a few counts. The gene calls are TRBV30 and TRBJ2-7; no reliable D call. Germline V lookup: CDR1 GTSNPN, CDR2 SVGIG (reference sequence). This CDR3 contains 13 residues. The V and J ends lost 0 bases and 3 bases respectively, with 9 bases between them. The CDR3 DNA reads TGTGCCTGGAGTGTAACAGAGAACTACGAGCAGTACTTC. It specifies CAWSVTENYEQYF.

This clonotype showed up many times. The chain links TRBV12-3 or TRBV12-4 to TRBJ2-2; D is possibly TRBD2 (5 bases). Deletions cut 3 bases from V and 3 bases from J, with 11 bases between. The CDR3 length is 15 residues. CDR3 sequence reads: CASSFRGWDTGELFF. CDR3 sequence (DNA): TGTGCCAGCAGTTTCCGGGGATGGGACACCGGGGAGCTGTTTTTT.

The genes are TRBV7-8 and TRBJ2-5; no definite D call. Germline V gene data show CDR1 as SGHVS and CDR2 as FQNEAQ. The length of the CDR3 is 14 residues. Deletions cut 5 bases from V and 3 bases from J, with 13 bases between. The CDR3, as DNA: TGTGCCAGCAGCCCGCGGCTGATTAAAGAGACCCAGTACTTC. As protein: CASSPRLIKETQYF.